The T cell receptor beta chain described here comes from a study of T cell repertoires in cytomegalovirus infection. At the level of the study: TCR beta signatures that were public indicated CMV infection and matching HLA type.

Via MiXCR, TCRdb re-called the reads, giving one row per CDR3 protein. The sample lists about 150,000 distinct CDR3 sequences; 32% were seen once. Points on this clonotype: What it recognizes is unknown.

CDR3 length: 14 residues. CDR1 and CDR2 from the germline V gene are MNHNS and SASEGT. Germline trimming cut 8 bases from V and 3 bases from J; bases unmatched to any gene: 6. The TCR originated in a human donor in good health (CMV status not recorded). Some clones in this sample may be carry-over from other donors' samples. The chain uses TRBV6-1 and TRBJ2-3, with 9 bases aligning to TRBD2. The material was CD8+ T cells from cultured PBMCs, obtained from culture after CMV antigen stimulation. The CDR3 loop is CASQRGAATDTQYF. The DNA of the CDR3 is TGTGCCAGCCAGCGGGGGGCCGCGACAGATACGCAGTATTTT.